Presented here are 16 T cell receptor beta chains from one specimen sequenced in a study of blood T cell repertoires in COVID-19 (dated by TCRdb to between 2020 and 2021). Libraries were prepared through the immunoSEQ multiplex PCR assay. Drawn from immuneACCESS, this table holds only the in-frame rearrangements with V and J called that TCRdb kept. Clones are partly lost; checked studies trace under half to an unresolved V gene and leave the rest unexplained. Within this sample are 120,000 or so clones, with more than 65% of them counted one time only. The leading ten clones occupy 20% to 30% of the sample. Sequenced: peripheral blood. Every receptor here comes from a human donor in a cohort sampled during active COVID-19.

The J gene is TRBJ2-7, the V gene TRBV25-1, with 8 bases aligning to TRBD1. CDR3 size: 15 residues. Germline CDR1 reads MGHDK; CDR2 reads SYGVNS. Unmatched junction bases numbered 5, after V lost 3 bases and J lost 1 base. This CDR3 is CASSDLGTGSYEQYF. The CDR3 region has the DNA TGTGCCAGCAGTGACTTGGGGACAGGTTCCTACGAGCAGTACTTC.

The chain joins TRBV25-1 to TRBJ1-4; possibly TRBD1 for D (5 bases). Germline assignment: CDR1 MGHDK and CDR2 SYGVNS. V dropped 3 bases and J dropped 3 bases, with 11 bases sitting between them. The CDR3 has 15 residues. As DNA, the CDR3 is TGTGCCAGCAGTGATCCCCGGGGGGCTAATGAAAAACTGTTTTTT. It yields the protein CASSDPRGANEKLFF. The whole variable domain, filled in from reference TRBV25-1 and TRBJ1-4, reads EADIYQTPRYLVIGTGKKITLECSQTMGHDKMYWYQQDPGMELHLIHYSYGVNSTEKGDLSSESTVSRIRTEHFPLTLESARPSHTSQYLCASSDPRGANEKLFFGSGTQLSVL.

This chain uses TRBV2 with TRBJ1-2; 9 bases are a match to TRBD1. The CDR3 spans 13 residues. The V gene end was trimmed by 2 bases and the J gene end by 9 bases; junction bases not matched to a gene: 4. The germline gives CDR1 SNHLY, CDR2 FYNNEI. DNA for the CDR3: TGTGCCAGCAGTGAATACGGACAGGGGCGCTACACCTTC. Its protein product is CASSEYGQGRYTF. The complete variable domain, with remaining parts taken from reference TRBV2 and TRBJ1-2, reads EPEVTQTPSHQVTQMGQEVILRCVPISNHLYFYWYRQILGQKVEFLVSFYNNEISEKSEIFDDQFSVERPDGSNFTLKIRSTKLEDSAMYFCASSEYGQGRYTFGSGTRLTVV.

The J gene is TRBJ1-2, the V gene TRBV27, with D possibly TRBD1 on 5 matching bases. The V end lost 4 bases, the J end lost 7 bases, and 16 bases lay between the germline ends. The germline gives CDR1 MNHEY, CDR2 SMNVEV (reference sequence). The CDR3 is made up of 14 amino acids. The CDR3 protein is CASSSPGLSGGYTF. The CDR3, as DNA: TGTGCCAGCAGTTCTCCAGGGTTATCGGGTGGCTACACCTTC.

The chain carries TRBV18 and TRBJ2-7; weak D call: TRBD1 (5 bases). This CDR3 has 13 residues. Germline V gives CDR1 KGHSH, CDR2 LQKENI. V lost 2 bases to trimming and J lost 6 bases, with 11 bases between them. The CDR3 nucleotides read TGTGCCAGCTCACCAGGGGCATCGGTCGAGCAGTACTTC. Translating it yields CASSPGASVEQYF.

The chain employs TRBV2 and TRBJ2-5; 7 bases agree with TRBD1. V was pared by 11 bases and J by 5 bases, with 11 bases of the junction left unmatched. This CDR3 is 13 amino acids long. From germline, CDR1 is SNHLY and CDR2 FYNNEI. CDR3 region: CAGSYEGAETQYF. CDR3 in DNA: TGTGCCGGTTCCTACGAGGGGGCGGAGACCCAGTACTTC.

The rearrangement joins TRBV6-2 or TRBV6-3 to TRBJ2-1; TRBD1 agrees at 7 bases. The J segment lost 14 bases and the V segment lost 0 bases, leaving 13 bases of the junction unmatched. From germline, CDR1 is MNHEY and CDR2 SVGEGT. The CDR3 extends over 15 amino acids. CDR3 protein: CASSYSSRATGSKFF. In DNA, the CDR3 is TGTGCCAGCAGTTACTCGTCGAGAGCGACAGGGTCCAAGTTCTTC.

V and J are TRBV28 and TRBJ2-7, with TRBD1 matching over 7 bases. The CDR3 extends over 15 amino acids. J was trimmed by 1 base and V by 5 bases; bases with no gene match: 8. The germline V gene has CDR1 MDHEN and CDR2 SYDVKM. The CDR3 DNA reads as TGTGCCAGCAGTCCTCCAGAGGGGGCATCCTACGAGCAGTACTTC. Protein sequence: CASSPPEGASYEQYF. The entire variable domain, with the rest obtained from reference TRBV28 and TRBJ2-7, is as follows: DVKVTQSSRYLVKRTGEKVFLECVQDMDHENMFWYRQDPGLGLRLIYFSYDVKMKEKGDIPEGYSVSREKKERFSLILESASTNQTSMYLCASSPPEGASYEQYFGPGTRLTVT.

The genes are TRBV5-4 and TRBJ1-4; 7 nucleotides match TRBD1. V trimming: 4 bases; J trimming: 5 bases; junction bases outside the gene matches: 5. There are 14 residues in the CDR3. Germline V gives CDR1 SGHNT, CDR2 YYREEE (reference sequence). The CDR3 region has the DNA TGTGCCAGCAGCCCTGACAGGGTAAATGAAAAACTGTTTTTT. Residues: CASSPDRVNEKLFF.

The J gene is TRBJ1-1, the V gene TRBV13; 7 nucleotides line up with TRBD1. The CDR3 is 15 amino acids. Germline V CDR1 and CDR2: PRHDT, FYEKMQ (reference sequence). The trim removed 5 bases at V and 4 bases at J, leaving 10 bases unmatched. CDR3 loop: CASSERQGEVTEAFF. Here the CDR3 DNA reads TGTGCCAGCAGCGAACGACAGGGAGAGGTCACTGAAGCTTTCTTT.

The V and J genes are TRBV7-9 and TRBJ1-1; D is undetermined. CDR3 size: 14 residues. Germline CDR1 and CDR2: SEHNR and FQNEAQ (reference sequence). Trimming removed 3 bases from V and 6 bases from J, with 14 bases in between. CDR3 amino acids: CASSFGGQVSEAFF. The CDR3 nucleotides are TGTGCCAGCAGCTTCGGCGGGCAGGTCTCTGAAGCTTTCTTT.

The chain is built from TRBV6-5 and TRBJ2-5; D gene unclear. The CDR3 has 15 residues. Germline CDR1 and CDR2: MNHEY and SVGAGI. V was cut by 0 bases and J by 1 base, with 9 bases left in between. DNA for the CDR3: TGTGCCAGCAGTTACTCGGTTAGCCCCCAAGAGACCCAGTACTTC. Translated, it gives CASSYSVSPQETQYF.

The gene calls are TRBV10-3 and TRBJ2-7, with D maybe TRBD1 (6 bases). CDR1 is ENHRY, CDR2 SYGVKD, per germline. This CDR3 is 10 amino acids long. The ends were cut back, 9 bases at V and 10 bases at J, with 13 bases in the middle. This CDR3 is CAIRGSEQYF. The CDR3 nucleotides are TGTGCCATTAGGGGGAGCGAACAGTACTTC.

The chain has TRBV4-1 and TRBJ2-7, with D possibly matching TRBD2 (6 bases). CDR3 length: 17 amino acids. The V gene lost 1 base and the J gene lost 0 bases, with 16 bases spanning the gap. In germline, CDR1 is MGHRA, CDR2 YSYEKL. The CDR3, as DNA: TGCGCCAGCAGCCAAGTCGCGACGAGCGGGTACTCCTACGAGCAGTACTTC. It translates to CASSQVATSGYSYEQYF.

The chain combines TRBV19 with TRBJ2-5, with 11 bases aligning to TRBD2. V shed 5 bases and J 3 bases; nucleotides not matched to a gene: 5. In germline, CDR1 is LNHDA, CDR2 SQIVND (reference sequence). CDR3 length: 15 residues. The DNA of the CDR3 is TGTGCCAGTAGTGGTAGCGGGAGGGAGGAAGAGACCCAGTACTTC. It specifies CASSGSGREEETQYF. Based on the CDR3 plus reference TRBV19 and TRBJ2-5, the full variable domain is DGGITQSPKYLFRKEGQNVTLSCEQNLNHDAMYWYRQDPGQGLRLIYYSQIVNDFQKGDIAEGYSVSREKKESFPLTVTSAQKNPTAFYLCASSGSGREEETQYFGPGTRLLVL.

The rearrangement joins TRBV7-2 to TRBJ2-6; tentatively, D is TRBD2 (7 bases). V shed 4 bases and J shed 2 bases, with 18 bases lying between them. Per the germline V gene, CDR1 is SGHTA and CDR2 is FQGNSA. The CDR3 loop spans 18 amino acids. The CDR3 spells CASSSRRGGRTGANVLTF. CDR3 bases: TGTGCCAGCAGCTCCAGGAGGGGGGGGCGCACTGGGGCCAACGTCCTGACTTTC.